The source of this TCR beta chain is a study of cytomegalovirus exposure and HLA in healthy donors. The PCR employed 60 Vbeta primers together with 13 Jbeta primers. Only in-frame clones appear in the TCRdb table, and some are missing; sequencing was by immunoSEQ multiplex PCR. The table lists about 200,000 clones, around 73% of them singletons, with over 3.5% in the top ten. The CDR3 is 16 amino acids. V lost 7 bases to trimming and J lost 5 bases; unmatched junction nucleotides: 15. Germline V gene data show CDR1 as SNHLY and CDR2 as FYNNEI. This TCR was recovered from a male donor in good health and CMV-seronegative. The chain couples TRBV2 to TRBJ2-5; TRBD2 matches 8 bases. Sequencing was carried out using PBMCs. CDR3 residues: CASTKRERENRETQYF. The CDR3 coding sequence is TGTGCCAGCACTAAGAGAGAGCGGGAGAATCGGGAGACCCAGTACTTC. Using reference TRBV2 and TRBJ2-5 for the parts outside the CDR3, the full variable domain is EPEVTQTPSHQVTQMGQEVILRCVPISNHLYFYWYRQILGQKVEFLVSFYNNEISEKSEIFDDQFSVERPDGSNFTLKIRSTKLEDSAMYFCASTKRERENRETQYFGPGTRLLVL.